The T cell receptor beta chain under discussion was sequenced for a study of cytomegalovirus exposure and HLA in healthy donors. The study, taken as a whole, reports: Rare TCR sequences dominated, though some public TCRs recurred in many donors.

Healthy bone marrow donors supplied every sample. Note on this clone: Its antigen is not identified.

The CDR3 length is 13 residues. The V and J ends lost 4 bases and 2 bases respectively, with 9 bases between them. Per germline, CDR1 LGHNA and CDR2 YNFKEQ. The PCR used 60 Vbeta and 13 Jbeta primers. As processed by the authors: In a later analysis, about 9.9 million of 65 million to 90 million unique beta chains occurred in at least two donors. Profiled with immunoSEQ multiplex PCR; TCRdb holds only in-frame clones, not every one. That table gives V, J and clone size, and the DNA gave D and trimming. The sample data list some 75,000 clones. Sequences were obtained from PBMCs. This clonotype originated in a boy aged 5-17 years in good health and CMV-seronegative. This chain links TRBV4-2 with TRBJ2-7; D may be TRBD1 (6 bases). This CDR3 reads CASSPRDTYEQYF. CDR3 bases: TGTGCCAGCAGCCCTCGGGACACCTACGAGCAGTACTTC.